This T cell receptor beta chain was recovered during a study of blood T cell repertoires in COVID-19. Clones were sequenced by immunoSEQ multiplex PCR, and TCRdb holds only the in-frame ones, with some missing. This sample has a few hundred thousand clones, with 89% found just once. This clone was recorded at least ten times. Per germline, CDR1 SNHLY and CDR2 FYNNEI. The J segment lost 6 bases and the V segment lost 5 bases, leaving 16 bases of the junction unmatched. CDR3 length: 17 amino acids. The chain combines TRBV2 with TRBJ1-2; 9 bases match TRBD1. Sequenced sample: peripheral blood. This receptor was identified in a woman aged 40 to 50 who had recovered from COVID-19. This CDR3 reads CASSPKHTGGRRDGYTF. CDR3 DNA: TGTGCCAGCAGTCCTAAACATACAGGGGGCCGCAGAGATGGCTACACCTTC.